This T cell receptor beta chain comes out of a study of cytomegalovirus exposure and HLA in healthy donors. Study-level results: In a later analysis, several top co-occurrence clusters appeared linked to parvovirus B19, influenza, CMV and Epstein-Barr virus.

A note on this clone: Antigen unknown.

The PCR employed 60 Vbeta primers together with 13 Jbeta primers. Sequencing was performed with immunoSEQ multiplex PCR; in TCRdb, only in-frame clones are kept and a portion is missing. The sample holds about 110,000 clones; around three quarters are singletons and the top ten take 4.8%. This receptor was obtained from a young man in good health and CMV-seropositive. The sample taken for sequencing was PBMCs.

CDR3 in amino acids: CATSRIQGRSDTEAFF. CDR3 bases: TGTGCCACCAGCAGAATCCAGGGTAGATCGGACACTGAAGCTTTCTTT. The rearrangement joins TRBV15 to TRBJ1-1, with a weak D call TRBD1 (5 bases). Germline V gene data show CDR1 as LNHNV and CDR2 as YYDKDF (reference sequence). The CDR3 covers 16 residues. The ends were cut back, 2 bases at V and 3 bases at J, with 16 bases in the middle.